The 18 T cell receptor beta chains given below trace back to one sample, sequenced in a study of beta chain features in type 1 diabetes. Regarding the study as a whole: TCRB CDR3s were moderately but significantly shorter in Type 1 diabetes patients in all four CD4+ subsets.

Of the isolated RNA, all was reverse transcribed, and so the sequenced material was expressed TCRB transcripts. Generated by immunoSEQ multiplex PCR, the TCRdb table keeps only in-frame clones and is missing some. The sample gives hundreds of thousands of clones, roughly an eighth of which show up once; 0.03% to 0.045% is in the top ten. Their antigens are not known. Sequencing was carried out using naive CD4+ T cells from blood. The receptors here all came from a man younger than 35 with type 1 diabetes.

In its sample, this clone was seen a few times. V usage is TRBV28 and J usage is TRBJ1-5; no firm D call. The CDR3 spans 13 residues. CDR1 MDHEN and CDR2 SYDVKM come from the germline V gene. V lost 6 bases, J lost 4 bases, and 10 bases lay in between. Here the CDR3 DNA reads TGTGCCAGCAGCGACACTGAAAATCAGCCCCAGCATTTT. It translates to CASSDTENQPQHF. Variable domain in full (rest from reference TRBV28 and TRBJ1-5): DVKVTQSSRYLVKRTGEKVFLECVQDMDHENMFWYRQDPGLGLRLIYFSYDVKMKEKGDIPEGYSVSREKKERFSLILESASTNQTSMYLCASSDTENQPQHFGDGTRLSIL.

The chain couples TRBV11-2 to TRBJ2-5, with 9 nucleotides matching TRBD1. J gave up 5 bases and V 4 bases, and 5 bases lay outside the gene matches. The CDR3 length is 14 residues. Germline V CDR1 and CDR2: SGHAT, FQNNGV. CDR3 bases: TGTGCCAGCAGCTCCACAGGGGGCGGGGAGACCCAGTACTTC. As protein: CASSSTGGGETQYF.

In its sample, this clone was seen a few times. This sequence joins TRBV6-6 and TRBJ2-3; D is undetermined. Germline values: CDR1 MNHNY, CDR2 SVGAGI (reference sequence). Trimming took off 6 bases at V and 4 bases at J, with 14 bases between the two ends. This CDR3 comprises 14 residues. DNA of the CDR3: TGTGCCAGCAGCCACCCAAGGCCCCCAGATACGCAGTATTTT. Translating it yields CASSHPRPPDTQYF.

The genes are TRBV18 and TRBJ2-7; TRBD2 matches at 8 bases. Germline V gene data show CDR1 as KGHSH and CDR2 as LQKENI. With V trimmed by 5 bases and J by 3 bases, 9 bases remained unmatched. CDR3 length equals 15 residues. CDR3 nucleotides: TGTGCCAGCTCATCAGGACTAGCTGATAACTACGAGCAGTACTTC. Translating it yields CASSSGLADNYEQYF.

The chain is built from TRBV7-2 and TRBJ1-2, with D maybe TRBD1 (6 bases). Germline V CDR1 and CDR2: SGHTA, FQGNSA. This CDR3 comprises 12 residues. The ends were cut back, 5 bases at V and 8 bases at J, with 12 bases in the middle. The CDR3 here is CASSLRDKGYTF. The CDR3 nucleotides are TGTGCCAGCAGCCTACGGGACAAGGGCTACACCTTC.

The chain has TRBV10-3 and TRBJ2-7; tentatively, D is TRBD2 (5 bases). The germline V gene encodes CDR1 ENHRY and CDR2 SYGVKD. Trimming removed 0 bases at V and 4 bases at J, with 7 bases between. The CDR3 spans 13 residues. This chain's CDR3 is CAISESGGYEQYF. For the CDR3, the DNA is TGTGCCATCAGTGAGTCAGGAGGATACGAGCAGTACTTC.

The chain uses TRBV29-1 and TRBJ2-1; 7 positions match TRBD2. The V and J ends lost 8 bases and 0 bases, in that order; junction bases with no gene match: 7. This CDR3 is built from 14 residues. From germline, CDR1 is SQVTM and CDR2 ANQGSEA. DNA for the CDR3: TGCAGCCACCGGGGGGAGAGCTCCTACAATGAGCAGTTCTTC. Amino acids: CSHRGESSYNEQFF.

The V and J genes are TRBV6-5 and TRBJ2-5, with D perhaps matching TRBD2 (5 bases). Germline V gene sequence: CDR1 MNHEY, CDR2 SVGAGI. With 2 bases removed from V and 7 bases from J, the gap between germline ends came to 17 bases. There are 15 residues in the CDR3. The CDR3 loop reads CASSYVGGPPGTQYF. The CDR3 DNA is TGTGCCAGCAGTTACGTCGGAGGACCTCCAGGGACCCAGTACTTC.

This clone was seen only a few times. The CDR3 loop is CASSSWTPATEAFF. The CDR3 DNA sequence: TGTGCCAGCAGCTCCTGGACACCCGCCACTGAAGCTTTCTTT. This chain connects TRBV7-2 to TRBJ1-1; the D gene is possibly TRBD1 (5 bases). Trimming shortened V by 4 bases and J by 4 bases, and 13 bases separated the two germline ends. Germline CDR1 SGHTA, CDR2 FQGNSA. The CDR3 covers 14 residues.

Concerning this clone: One end of the junction varies from germline; a read error may be responsible. The rearrangement links TRBV5-1 to TRBJ2-7, with TRBD1 matching 7 bases. This CDR3 has 13 amino acids. Looked up from germline, CDR1 is SGHRS and CDR2 is YFSETQ. CDR3 in amino acids: CASRSSGTGEQYF. DNA of the CDR3: TGCGCCAGCAGGTCCTCAGGCACAGGGGAGCAGTATTTC.

CDR3 in amino acids: CASSEQLAKNIQYF. CDR3 sequence (DNA): TGTGCCAGCAGTGAACAACTAGCCAAAAACATTCAGTACTTC. The J gene is TRBJ2-4, the V gene TRBV6-1; D gene uncertain. The CDR3 extends over 14 amino acids. V lost 2 bases, J lost 0 bases, and 5 bases lay in between. Germline V CDR1 and CDR2: MNHNS, SASEGT.

This chain links TRBV7-9 with TRBJ2-7; 10 positions agree with TRBD1. CDR1 SEHNR and CDR2 FQNEAQ come from the germline V gene (reference sequence). This CDR3 has 16 residues. Trimming cost V 5 bases and J 4 bases; bases outside gene matches: 11. CDR3 nucleotide sequence: TGTGCCAGCAGCGCCCGCCGGGACAGGGGTTTGTACGAGCAGTACTTC. Its protein product is CASSARRDRGLYEQYF.

The CDR3 protein is CAIRGTGINQPQHF. The CDR3 bases are TGTGCCATCAGGGGGACGGGAATCAATCAGCCCCAGCATTTT. The V call is TRBV10-3, the J call TRBJ1-5; D possibly corresponds to TRBD1 (5 bases). V dropped 6 bases and J dropped 3 bases, with 12 bases sitting between them. The CDR3 is made up of 14 amino acids. Germline values: CDR1 ENHRY, CDR2 SYGVKD.

As to this clone: Other nucleotide sequences from this sample produce the same CDR3. The chain has TRBV5-1 and TRBJ2-1; D gene unclear. This CDR3 spans 14 amino acids. Between the trimmed V and J ends, which lost 0 bases and 4 bases, there was a span of 8 bases. Germline assignment: CDR1 SGHRS and CDR2 YFSETQ. The CDR3 sequence is CASSLAAGYNEQFF. CDR3 nucleotides: TGCGCCAGCAGCTTGGCAGCTGGATACAATGAGCAGTTCTTC.

This clone was counted a few times. This chain connects TRBV13 to TRBJ2-7; tentative D call: TRBD1 (5 bases). V was trimmed by 0 bases and J by 5 bases, leaving 14 bases between them. The CDR3 contains 15 residues. CDR1 and CDR2 (germline): PRHDT, FYEKMQ (reference sequence). CDR3 in amino acids: CASSLGQAYSNEQYF. For the CDR3, the DNA is TGTGCCAGCAGCTTAGGACAGGCTTACTCAAACGAGCAGTACTTC.

The rearrangement joins TRBV4-2 to TRBJ2-7; 8 nucleotides line up with TRBD2. V lost 0 bases to trimming and J lost 3 bases; unmatched junction nucleotides: 7. Germline V gene data show CDR1 as LGHNA and CDR2 as YNFKEQ. The length of the CDR3 is 16 residues. The CDR3, as DNA: TGTGCCAGCAGCCAAGATTTGGCGGGGGGTGACTACGAGCAGTACTTC. It codes for CASSQDLAGGDYEQYF.

This clone was detected a few times. The chain carries TRBV27 and TRBJ1-5; a possible D gene is TRBD1 (5 bases). Germline V gene sequence: CDR1 MNHEY, CDR2 SMNVEV (reference sequence). The CDR3 loop spans 16 amino acids. Trimming took 4 bases from V and 0 from J, leaving 13 bases between them. CDR3 bases: TGTGCCAGCAGTTCTTGGGGGGAACTTAGCAATCAGCCCCAGCATTTT. Translation: CASSSWGELSNQPQHF.

The DNA for the CDR3 is TGCAGTGCTAGAAGGAGGGCAGACACCTTC. It yields the protein CSARRRADTF. The chain recombines TRBV20-1 with TRBJ1-2; no clear D. Trimming pared 2 bases from V and 12 bases from J, leaving 10 bases between. CDR1 DFQATT and CDR2 SNEGSKA come from the germline V gene (reference sequence). This CDR3 is built from 10 residues.